What follows are 16 T cell receptor beta chains derived from one specimen sequenced in a study of blood T cell repertoires in COVID-19. The assay was immunoSEQ multiplex PCR, and TCRdb's table has in-frame clones only and misses some. The data contain some 160,000 clones, 65% to 85% of them seen just once; the ten biggest clones take up approximately 13%. The source material was peripheral blood. The receptors originated from a woman of 80 years or more with acute or convalescent COVID-19.

The CDR3 region is CAWRGRGGGGSGGYTF. Here the CDR3 DNA reads TGTGCCTGGAGAGGTAGAGGGGGAGGGGGATCTGGTGGCTACACCTTC. This chain links TRBV30 with TRBJ1-2, with a tentative D call TRBD1 (6 bases). CDR3 length equals 16 residues. The germline V gene has CDR1 GTSNPN and CDR2 SVGIG (reference sequence). Trimming removed 3 bases from V and 7 bases from J, with 24 bases in between.

V gene TRBV2 combines with J gene TRBJ1-5; 7 bases are a match to TRBD1. This CDR3 is built from 16 residues. Trimming cost V 8 bases and J 0 bases; bases outside gene matches: 10. CDR1 SNHLY and CDR2 FYNNEI come from the germline V gene. Here the CDR3 reads CASRDRVGNSNQPQHF. The CDR3 nucleotides read TGTGCCAGCCGAGACAGGGTGGGGAATAGCAATCAGCCCCAGCATTTT.

The CDR3 DNA is TGTGCCACCAGCAGGAGGACTAGCGGAAACTACGAGCAGTACTTC. Translation gives CATSRRTSGNYEQYF. The chain uses TRBV15 and TRBJ2-7; 10 nucleotides match TRBD2. CDR1 and CDR2 from the germline V gene are LNHNV and YYDKDF (reference sequence). CDR3 length: 15 amino acids. The junction had 5 bases not matched to a gene; V was cut back by 3 bases and J by 3 bases.

This clone has only one observation. The chain combines TRBV7-9 with TRBJ2-4; D is possibly TRBD2 (5 bases). Per germline, CDR1 SEHNR and CDR2 FQNEAQ (reference sequence). The V end lost 5 bases, the J end lost 0 bases, and 23 bases lay between the germline ends. There are 19 residues in the CDR3. The CDR3 nucleotides are TGTGCCAGCAGCAAACTAGAGTGGGGAGATAGTCCAGCCAAAAACATTCAGTACTTC. This gives the protein CASSKLEWGDSPAKNIQYF. Full variable domain (remainder filled in from reference TRBV7-9 and TRBJ2-4): DTGVSQNPRHKITKRGQNVTFRCDPISEHNRLYWYRQTLGQGPEFLTYFQNEAQLEKSRLLSDRFSAERPKGSFSTLEIQRTEQGDSAMYLCASSKLEWGDSPAKNIQYFGAGTRLSVL.

This clone is a singleton in its sample. The chain recombines TRBV5-4 with TRBJ1-1; no clear D gene. Germline values: CDR1 SGHNT, CDR2 YYREEE (reference sequence). The V and J ends lost 5 bases and 5 bases respectively, with 22 bases between them. The CDR3 covers 16 residues. DNA of the CDR3: TGTGCCAGCAGGAGCTTTAAGGAGGCACCGAGTACTGAAGCTTTCTTT. Protein sequence: CASRSFKEAPSTEAFF.

The rearrangement uses TRBV4-1 and TRBJ1-1; D is ambiguous. Germline CDR1 reads MGHRA; CDR2 reads YSYEKL. Trimming shortened V by 4 bases and J by 10 bases, and 22 bases separated the two germline ends. The CDR3 runs to 15 residues. The CDR3 loop reads CASSLLGLGGSIAFF. DNA of the CDR3: TGCGCCAGCAGCCTCCTAGGGCTCGGCGGGAGTATAGCTTTCTTT.

This rearrangement joins TRBV5-1 to TRBJ1-1, with 9 bases aligning to TRBD1. In germline, CDR1 is SGHRS, CDR2 YFSETQ. The CDR3 is 15 amino acids. V was clipped by 0 bases and J by 1 base; unmatched bases: 1. The CDR3 nucleotides read TGCGCCAGCAGCTTGGGGGGACAGGGGAACACTGAAGCTTTCTTT. Encoded protein: CASSLGGQGNTEAFF.

This clone was counted between two and nine times. The rearrangement uses TRBV18 and TRBJ1-1; 10 nucleotides line up with TRBD1. CDR1 and CDR2 (germline): KGHSH, LQKENI. There are 17 residues in the CDR3. V gave up 2 bases and J gave up 11 bases; unmatched junction bases: 17. In DNA, the CDR3 is TGTGCCAGCTCACCATTGGGGTCCGGGACAGGGGCCACGAGGGCTTTCTTT. Translated, it gives CASSPLGSGTGATRAFF. Combining the CDR3 with reference TRBV18 and TRBJ1-1 gives the whole variable domain NAGVMQNPRHLVRRRGQEARLRCSPMKGHSHVYWYRQLPEEGLKFMVYLQKENIIDESGMPKERFSAEFPKEGPSILRIQQVVRGDSAAYFCASSPLGSGTGATRAFFGQGTRLTVV.

The chain links TRBV11-2 to TRBJ2-7, with D perhaps TRBD2 (7 bases). Germline V CDR1 and CDR2: SGHAT, FQNNGV. CDR3 size: 14 residues. The germline V and J ends were trimmed by 3 bases and 4 bases, with 13 bases remaining between them. Written as DNA, the CDR3 is TGTGCCAGCAGCTTCGCGGGGGCGCAGTACGAGCAGTACTTC. Its translation is CASSFAGAQYEQYF. The complete variable domain, with remaining parts taken from reference TRBV11-2 and TRBJ2-7, reads EAGVAQSPRYKIIEKRQSVAFWCNPISGHATLYWYQQILGQGPKLLIQFQNNGVVDDSQLPKDRFSAERLKGVDSTLKIQPAKLEDSAVYLCASSFAGAQYEQYFGPGTRLTVT.

The chain couples TRBV5-8 to TRBJ1-2, with 7 bases aligning to TRBD1. There are 14 residues in the CDR3. Germline V gives CDR1 SGHTS, CDR2 YDEGEE. V lost 4 bases to trimming and J lost 8 bases; unmatched junction nucleotides: 11. The CDR3 region has the DNA TGTGCCAGCAGCCGCGGGGCAGGGGGTTTAGGCTACACCTTC. As protein: CASSRGAGGLGYTF.

The V gene is TRBV19, the J gene TRBJ2-5; D not certain. The CDR3 is made up of 13 amino acids. Germline CDR1 reads LNHDA; CDR2 reads SQIVND (reference sequence). Trimming cost V 10 bases and J 4 bases, with 16 bases left between them. CDR3 nucleotides: TGTGCCACGTCCGAGCGACCCAGAGAGACCCAGTACTTC. Translation: CATSERPRETQYF.

This clone came up a few times. The chain couples TRBV6-6 to TRBJ1-4, with 9 bases matching TRBD1. With 6 bases clipped from V and 7 bases from J, the junction kept 6 bases outside the gene matches. The CDR3 extends over 14 amino acids. From germline, CDR1 is MNHNY and CDR2 SVGAGI (reference sequence). This chain's CDR3 is CASRQQGASEKLFF. The CDR3 DNA sequence: TGTGCCAGCAGGCAACAGGGGGCGAGTGAAAAACTGTTTTTT.

V gene TRBV6-5 combines with J gene TRBJ2-7; maybe TRBD1 (6 bases). Germline V lookup: CDR1 MNHEY, CDR2 SVGAGI. Trimming stripped 10 bases from V and 0 bases from J, with 13 bases between. CDR3 length equals 13 residues. The CDR3 nucleotides read TGTGCCATCGGCCGGGACAACTCCTACGAGCAGTACTTC. This codes for CAIGRDNSYEQYF.

This chain connects TRBV12-3 or TRBV12-4 to TRBJ1-2; D remains ambiguous. The CDR3 contains 13 residues. The V end lost 5 bases, the J end lost 8 bases, and 15 bases lay between the germline ends. The CDR3 DNA reads as TGTGCCAGCAGTGTAAGGGAGGGTTTAGGCTACACCTTC. It translates to CASSVREGLGYTF.

The chain joins TRBV5-1 to TRBJ2-1, with no clear D. The CDR3 is 15 amino acids. Germline CDR1 and CDR2: SGHRS and YFSETQ. The V gene lost 0 bases and the J gene lost 0 bases, with 7 bases spanning the gap. The CDR3 here is CASSLDLSSYNEQFF. CDR3 coding DNA: TGCGCCAGCAGCTTGGACCTGAGCTCCTACAATGAGCAGTTCTTC.

The chain has TRBV7-9 and TRBJ1-1; tentatively, D is TRBD1 (6 bases). This CDR3 comprises 17 residues. The V gene lost 5 bases and the J gene lost 1 base, with 20 bases spanning the gap. CDR1 SEHNR and CDR2 FQNEAQ come from the germline V gene (reference sequence). CDR3 region: CASSPRQALKSNTEAFF. CDR3 coding DNA: TGTGCCAGCAGCCCTAGACAGGCCCTTAAGTCGAACACTGAAGCTTTCTTT.